This T cell receptor (beta chain) was documented in a study of T cells expressing NK-cell markers. Overall study context: Of eight sequenced donors, seven were HCMV-seropositive and one HCMV-seronegative. Overall study findings and caveats: Among a few donors, these clonotypes also ranked first in the CD3+CD56-NKG2C+ fraction.

The CDR3 extends over 14 amino acids. Germline CDR1 is MNHEY and CDR2 is SVGAGI. Turning to this clonotype: Its antigen is as yet unknown.

UMIs accompanied the 5'RACE template switching by which TCR beta cDNA was made. After re-calling the 5' RACE reads, TCRdb lists one entry per CDR3 protein, DNA absent. The sample features 250,000 to 300,000 distinct CDR3 sequences, with 4% to 5% in its top ten. Sample: blood T cells: a sorted CD56 or NKG2C T cell subset, CD4+ or CD8+ T cells, or bulk PBMC T cells (not recorded which). This TCR was sampled from a woman aged 18 to 69 in good health. V is TRBV6-5 and J is TRBJ1-1; the TCRdb call, TRBD1, lacks DNA for checking. The CDR3 here is CASSSWTGNTEAFF.